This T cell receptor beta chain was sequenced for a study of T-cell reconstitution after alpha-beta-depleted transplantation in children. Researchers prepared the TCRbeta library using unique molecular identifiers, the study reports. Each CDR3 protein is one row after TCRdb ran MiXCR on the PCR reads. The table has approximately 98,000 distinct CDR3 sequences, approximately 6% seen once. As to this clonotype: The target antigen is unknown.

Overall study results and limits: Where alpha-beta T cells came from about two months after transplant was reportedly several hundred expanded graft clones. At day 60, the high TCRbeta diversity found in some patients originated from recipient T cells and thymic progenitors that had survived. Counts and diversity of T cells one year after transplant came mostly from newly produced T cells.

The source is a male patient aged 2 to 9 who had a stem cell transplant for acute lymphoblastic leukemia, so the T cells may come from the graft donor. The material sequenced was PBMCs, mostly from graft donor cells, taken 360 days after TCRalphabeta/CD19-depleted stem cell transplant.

The CDR3 reads CSARDTQAKNIQYF. Written as DNA, the CDR3 is TGCAGTGCTAGAGATACACAGGCTAAAAACATTCAGTACTTC. The V gene is TRBV20-1, the J gene TRBJ2-4, with D perhaps TRBD1 (5 bases). CDR1 and CDR2 from the germline V gene are DFQATT and SNEGSKA (reference sequence). V lost 0 bases, J lost 4 bases, and 10 bases lay in between. The CDR3 is 14 residues long.